This entry lists 5 T cell receptor beta chains sequenced from one sample in a study of blood T cells in healthy people across ages. Using a J-beta primer mix together with a sample-barcoded 5' primer, a second PCR was run for 7 to 11 cycles. TCRdb fed the 5' RACE reads into MiXCR, producing one record per CDR3 protein. Found here are 1.5 million to 2 million distinct CDR3 sequences, around 40% of them singletons; the top ten hold more than 20%. Sequencing was carried out using blood. These receptors were collected from a human donor in good health.

This rearrangement joins TRBV12-3 or TRBV12-4 to TRBJ2-5; TRBD1 matches 7 bases. The CDR3 has 15 residues. J lost 9 bases, V lost 3 bases, and 13 bases had no gene match. The chain's CDR3 is CASSLATGTPGAQYF. In DNA, the CDR3 is TGTGCCAGCAGTTTGGCGACAGGGACCCCCGGGGCCCAGTACTTC.

The rearrangement links TRBV5-1 to TRBJ2-7; 7 bases line up with TRBD2. Germline-derived CDR1 and CDR2 are SGHRS and YFSETQ. After removal of 4 bases from V and 7 bases from J, the junction contained 20 bases not matched to a gene. The CDR3 totals 17 residues. The CDR3 here is CASSPRSRGGLYNEQYF. DNA for the CDR3: TGCGCCAGCAGCCCCAGGAGTAGGGGAGGGCTCTACAATGAGCAGTACTTC.

The chain carries TRBV28 and TRBJ1-3; D not certain. This CDR3 has 12 amino acids. The germline V gene encodes CDR1 MDHEN and CDR2 SYDVKM. V was trimmed by 3 bases and J by 11 bases, leaving 11 bases between them. Written as DNA, the CDR3 is TGTGCCAGCAGTTTTTGGAATGCGGCCATATATTTT. It encodes CASSFWNAAIYF.

Points on this clonotype: Since the CDR3 does not end with the conserved phenylalanine or tryptophan, this likely comes from a read error. V is TRBV5-5 and J is TRBJ2-5, with D unclear. The CDR3 totals 17 residues. Germline loops: CDR1 SGHKS, CDR2 YYEKEE (reference sequence). Trimming left V 0 bases short and J 0 bases short, with 15 bases between. Written as DNA, the CDR3 is TGTGCCAGCAGCTTGGTTAAGGGAAGGGATTACCAAGAGACCCAGTACTTG. Amino acid sequence: CASSLVKGRDYQETQYL.

This clonotype showed up just a few times. The rearrangement joins TRBV20-1 to TRBJ2-5; 7 positions match TRBD2. In germline, CDR1 is DFQATT, CDR2 SNEGSKA (reference sequence). The CDR3 totals 15 residues. CDR3 loop: CSPIRSTYGGETQYF. The CDR3 nucleotides read TGCAGCCCGATCCGTTCGACTTACGGGGGGGAGACCCAGTACTTC.